This entry is about one TCR beta chain. This specimen comes from a study of blood T cell repertoires in COVID-19. This CDR3 spans 18 amino acids. Unmatched junction bases numbered 18, after V lost 4 bases and J lost 4 bases. Germline-derived CDR1 and CDR2 are SEHNR and FQNEAQ (reference sequence). Generated by immunoSEQ multiplex PCR, the TCRdb table keeps only in-frame clones and is missing some. The sample holds 200,000 to 300,000 clones, roughly four fifths seen once. The TCR was taken from a man aged 45-65 years with acute or convalescent COVID-19. V gene TRBV7-9 combines with J gene TRBJ1-2; 7 positions agree with TRBD1. Sequencing was carried out using peripheral blood. CDR3 in amino acids: CASSSFHGGVRTGYGYTF. The CDR3 DNA sequence: TGTGCCAGCAGCTCTTTTCACGGGGGGGTCAGGACAGGCTATGGCTACACCTTC.